What follows are 3 T cell receptor beta chains derived from one specimen sequenced in a study of cytomegalovirus exposure and HLA in healthy donors. This PCR relied on a set of 60 Vbeta primers and 13 Jbeta primers. The repertoire was sequenced with immunoSEQ multiplex PCR; TCRdb's copy has only in-frame clones and lacks some. The sample carries about 90,000 clones, 90% recorded once. Input material: PBMCs. Receptors originate from a man between 18 and 29 years old in good health and CMV-seronegative.

This rearrangement joins TRBV9 to TRBJ1-2; 8 positions match TRBD1. In germline, CDR1 is SGDLS, CDR2 YYNGEE. This CDR3 region has 12 residues. The V gene end was trimmed by 8 bases and the J gene end by 5 bases; junction bases not matched to a gene: 5. For the CDR3, the DNA is TGTGCCAGTGGGGACAGGTGGTATGGCTACACCTTC. Amino acids: CASGDRWYGYTF.

This clone was counted a few times. The chain uses TRBV19 and TRBJ2-7, with 10 bases fitting TRBD2. CDR3 size: 14 residues. The germline gives CDR1 LNHDA, CDR2 SQIVND (reference sequence). The ends lost 3 bases at V and 3 bases at J; junction bases unmatched: 2. CDR3 region: CASSILAGGYEQYF. The CDR3 region has the DNA TGTGCCAGTAGTATTTTAGCGGGAGGCTACGAGCAGTACTTC.

A single count supports this clone. The rearrangement joins TRBV11-2 to TRBJ2-1; perhaps TRBD2 as D (6 bases). The CDR3 loop spans 16 amino acids. Germline loops: CDR1 SGHAT, CDR2 FQNNGV. Trimming took 6 bases from V and 5 from J, leaving 20 bases between them. The CDR3 nucleotides are TGTGCCAGCAGAACCGTGAGGGGAGGCCCCCACAATGAGCAGTTCTTC. It specifies CASRTVRGGPHNEQFF.